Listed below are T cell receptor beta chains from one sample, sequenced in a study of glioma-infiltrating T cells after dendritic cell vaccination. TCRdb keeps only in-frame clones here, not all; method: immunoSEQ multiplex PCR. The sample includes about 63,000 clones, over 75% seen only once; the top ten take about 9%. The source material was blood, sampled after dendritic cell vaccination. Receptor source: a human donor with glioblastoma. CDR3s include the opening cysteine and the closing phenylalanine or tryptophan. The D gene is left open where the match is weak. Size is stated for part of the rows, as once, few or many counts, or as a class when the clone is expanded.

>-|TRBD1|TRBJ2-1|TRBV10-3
TGTGCCATCACTATAGGGGGCGAGGGTGAGCAGTTCTTC
CAITIGGEGEQFF
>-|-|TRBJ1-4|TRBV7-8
TGTGCCAGCAGCAAATCGGCTGGGGGCGTCGCTAATGAAAAACTGTTTTTT
CASSKSAGGVANEKLFF
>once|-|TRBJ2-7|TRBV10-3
TGTGCCATCAGTGAGTCGTGGGTCGGCAGGACTACCCGCTACGAGCAGTACTTC
CAISESWVGRTTRYEQYF
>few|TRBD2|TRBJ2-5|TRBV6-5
TGTGCCAGCGTCGATAGCGGGGGCCAAGAGACCCAGTACTTC
CASVDSGGQETQYF
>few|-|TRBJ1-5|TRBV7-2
TGCGCCAGCAGCTTGGACTGGAGCCAGCCCCAGCATTTT
CASSLDWSQPQHF
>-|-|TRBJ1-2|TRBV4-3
TGCGCCAGCAGCCAATGGGGGGGCTATGGCTACACCTTC
CASSQWGGYGYTF
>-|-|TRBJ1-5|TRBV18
TGTGCCAGCTCACCGGCGGACAATCAGCCCCAGCATTTT
CASSPADNQPQHF
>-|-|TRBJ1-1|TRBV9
TGTGCCAGCAGCGCACGGGGGATGAACACTGAAGCTTTCTTT
CASSARGMNTEAFF
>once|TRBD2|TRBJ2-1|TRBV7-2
TGTGCCAGCAGCTCGACTTGGCGGGGGACCTACAATGAGCAGTTCTTC
CASSSTWRGTYNEQFF
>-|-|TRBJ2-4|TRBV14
TGTGCCAGCAGCCCCACGGGAGACATTCAGTACTTC
CASSPTGDIQYF
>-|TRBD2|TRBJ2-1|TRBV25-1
TGTGCCAGCCGAAATAGCGGGCCCGACTACCACAATGAGCAGTTCTTC
CASRNSGPDYHNEQFF
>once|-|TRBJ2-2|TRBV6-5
TGTGCCAGCAGTTACTCGAGATCCGGGGAGCTGTTTTTT
CASSYSRSGELFF
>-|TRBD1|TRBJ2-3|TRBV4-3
TGCGCCAGCAGCCAAGATGACAGGGCTAGTAGCACAGATACGCAGTATTTT
CASSQDDRASSTDTQYF
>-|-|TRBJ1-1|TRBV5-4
TGTGCCAGCAGCTCCCTTCCCGGGAGAGGGAGCACTGAAGCTTTCTTT
CASSSLPGRGSTEAFF
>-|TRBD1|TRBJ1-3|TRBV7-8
TGTGCCAGCAGCCCCAGGGGGCGAACTGGAAACACCATATATTTT
CASSPRGRTGNTIYF
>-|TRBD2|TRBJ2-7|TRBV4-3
TGCGCCAGCAGCCCGGGACTAGTCTCTTCCTACGAGCAGTACTTC
CASSPGLVSSYEQYF
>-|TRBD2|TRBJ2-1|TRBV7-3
TGTGCCAGCAGCCCTACCTTAGCGGGGGGAAAGCAGTTCTTC
CASSPTLAGGKQFF
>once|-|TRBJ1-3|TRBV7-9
TGTGCCAGCAGCTTAGTTAACGGGTGGAGCCCTCACTCTGGAAACACCATATATTTT
CASSLVNGWSPHSGNTIYF
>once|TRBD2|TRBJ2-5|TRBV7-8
TGTGCCAGCAGCTTCTTCGGGACTAGCGGGGGAGAACAAGAGACCCAGTACTTC
CASSFFGTSGGEQETQYF
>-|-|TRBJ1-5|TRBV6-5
TGTGCCAGCAGGGAGGACGGATATAGCAATCAGCCCCAGCATTTT
CASREDGYSNQPQHF
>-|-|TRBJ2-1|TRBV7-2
TGTGCCAGCACGGATTTTGCGGTTAACAATGAGCAGTTCTTC
CASTDFAVNNEQFF
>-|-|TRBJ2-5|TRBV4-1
TGCGCCAGCAGTCAATACACCCTCCAAGAGACCCAGTACTTC
CASSQYTLQETQYF
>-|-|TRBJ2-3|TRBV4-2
TGTGCCAGCAGCCAATTAGGGGGCACAGATACGCAGTATTTT
CASSQLGGTDTQYF
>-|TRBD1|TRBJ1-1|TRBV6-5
TGTGCCAGCAGTTACTCGACAGGGACCTCCGTTGAAGCTTTCTTT
CASSYSTGTSVEAFF
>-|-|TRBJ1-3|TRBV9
TGTGCCAGCGGAACAGCTGGAAACACCATATATTTT
CASGTAGNTIYF
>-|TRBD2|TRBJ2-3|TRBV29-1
TGCAGCGTTGTTTCACCCCTAGCGGGGGATACGCAGTATTTT
CSVVSPLAGDTQYF